This T cell receptor (beta chain) was sequenced during a study of T-cell memory formation after mild COVID-19 (dated by TCRdb to the early 2020s). For the wider study: TCR sequence clusters from the two donors were found to be largely donor specific. In a couple of donors, T-cell clones that expanded and contracted after mild COVID-19 were followed by sequencing TCRalpha and TCRbeta repertoires longitudinally. Two young, previously healthy adult volunteers made up the cohort, one male and one female.

PBMCs were isolated by Ficoll-Paque density gradient centrifugation. This clonotype was seen only a few times. Its recognized antigen is unknown. No base quality information exists; no much larger clone differs at one position. The instrument was an Illumina NovaSeq 6000. cDNA libraries for TCRalpha and TCRbeta were prepared by 5'RACE using constant-segment primers, with sample barcodes and unique molecular identifiers added. Trizol reagent was used to extract RNA from every sample. Amplification of the libraries took two PCR steps, and the second step added a second sample barcode plus Illumina TruSeq adapters. Sequencing of the libraries was done on an Illumina NovaSeq, producing 2 x 150 bp paired-end reads. As for how the authors treated the data: With migec v1.2.7, reads were demultiplexed and then collapsed into UMI-guided consensus sequences. Using mixcr v2.1.11, the UMI consensuses were aligned to TRA and TRB V and J templates and assembled into clonotypes. A clonotype was counted as expanded or contracted only when both edgeR and NoisET called the clonotype significant, with the noise models trained on biological replicates. For edgeR calls, the cutoffs were a false discovery rate-adjusted p below 0.01 and a log2 fold-change threshold of 1. As an exploratory analysis of dynamics, PCA with hierarchical clustering was applied to max-normalized trajectories of the 1000 most abundant clonotypes. The CD4 or CD8 phenotype of responding clones was assigned using the separately sequenced CD4+ and CD8+ repertoires. TCRdb reran the public reads through fastp at Q25 and MiXCR, keeping productive beta chains. Each entry is one CDR3 protein sequence, shown with its most common DNA and genes. The authors' filters were not applied to this entry. This sample lists roughly 600,000 distinct CDR3 sequences; more than 15% were detected once. The ten top clones hold 12% of the sample.

Measured from the cysteine to the phenylalanine, the CDR3 is 14 residues long. Left in the record is the CDR3 DNA by itself, 42 bases read in frame from the first base. In the germline V gene, CDR1 corresponds to MDHEN and CDR2 to SYDVKM. V was cut back by 5 bases and J by 4 bases, leaving a gap of 14 bases between them. Points the paper makes about the study in general: Some responding clones were found in pre-infection memory, which suggests that pre-existing cross-reactive memory T cells took part in the SARS-CoV-2 response. The second-wave clones that peaked on day 37 were not confirmed to be SARS-CoV-2 specific. Contracting CD4+ clones were found mainly in CM and EM memory subsets, while CD8+ clones were enriched in EMRA. Balanced CD4/CD8 phenotypes were observed for clones contracting from day 15 to 85, whereas a bias towards CD4+ was observed for a second wave of clones expanding from day 15 to 37. Only two mild cases were covered in the study, and larger cohorts including severe cases with pre-infection samples were considered necessary.

The sample was PBMCs or a T cell subset sorted from them (not recorded which). The receptor chain draws on TRBV28 and TRBJ2-5; matching of 6 bases hints at TRBD2 as the D gene. This TCR was recovered from an adult woman who had mild COVID-19 (a few samples of this study predate the infection). The sample titles of this study are shuffled in the database, so cell type and time point are left out; the donor was told from shared clones. The DNA is TGTGCCAGCAGTCCTAGGAGGGGTAGAGAGACCCAGTACTTC. This codes for CASSPRRGRETQYF.